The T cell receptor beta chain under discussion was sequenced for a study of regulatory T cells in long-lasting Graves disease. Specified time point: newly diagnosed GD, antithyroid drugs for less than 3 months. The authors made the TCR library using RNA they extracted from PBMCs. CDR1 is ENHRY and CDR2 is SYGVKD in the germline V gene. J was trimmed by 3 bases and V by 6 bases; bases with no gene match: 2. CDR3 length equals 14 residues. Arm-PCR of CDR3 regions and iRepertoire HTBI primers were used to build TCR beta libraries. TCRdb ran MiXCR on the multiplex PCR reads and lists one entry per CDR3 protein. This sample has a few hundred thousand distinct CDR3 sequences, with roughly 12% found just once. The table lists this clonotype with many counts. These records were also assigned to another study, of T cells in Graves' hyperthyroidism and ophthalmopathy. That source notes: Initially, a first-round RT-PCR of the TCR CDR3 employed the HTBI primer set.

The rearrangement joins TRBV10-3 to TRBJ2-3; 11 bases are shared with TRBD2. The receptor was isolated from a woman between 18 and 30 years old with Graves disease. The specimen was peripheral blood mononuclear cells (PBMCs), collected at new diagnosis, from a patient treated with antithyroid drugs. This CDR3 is CAIRGLAETDTQYF. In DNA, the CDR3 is TGTGCCATCAGGGGACTAGCGGAGACAGATACGCAGTATTTT.